This T cell receptor (beta chain) was identified in a study of metastatic and nonmetastatic thyroid tumors (dated by TCRdb to the early 2020s). Concerning the study at large: Repertoires from peripheral blood and from tumor or nodule tissue samples of malignant and benign thyroid patients were compared.

At least ten counts were recorded for this clone. Its antigen specificity is not known. No clone much larger than this one lies a single base away; base qualities are absent. Libraries were constructed by PCR. For sequencing, an Illumina HiSeq 4000 was employed. High-throughput sequencing was used to profile the CDR3 region of the TCR beta-chain in every patient. Regarding the original processing steps: The researchers built a classifier to tell apart papillary thyroid cancer patients with distant metastasis, based on CDR3 differences among clinicopathological groups. Repertoire diversity was assessed with the Shannon index, and tumor-blood repertoire similarity with the Morisita-Horn index. Starting from the raw public reads, TCRdb applied fastp trimming at Q25, assembled clones with MiXCR and retained in-frame beta chains. These V and J calls originate from TCRdb's pipeline instead of the authors' own analysis. Recorded for this sample are approximately 90,000 clones; 8.6% of them occurred a single time. The ten largest clones add up to around 8.5% of the sample.

Overall results and qualifications from the work: In both blood and tumor samples, malignant tumors were reported to have significantly higher TCR beta diversity than benign nodules.

No treatment had been received by any patient before thyroid surgery. The study retrospectively analysed patient clinical samples collected from about 2012 to 2018 using T-cell receptor beta sequencing. The CDR3 covers 13 residues, taking in both the cysteine and the phenylalanine. The kept DNA is CDR3 alone, 39 bases in frame from the first base. The germline V gene provides CDR1 MDHEN and CDR2 SYDVKM. Trimming removed 4 bases from V and 7 bases from J; the gene matches leave 5 bases unexplained. The receptor chain draws on TRBV28 and TRBJ1-2; a stretch of 8 junction bases matches TRBD1. The receptor comes from a female donor with papillary thyroid cancer or a benign thyroid nodule (not recorded which). Some clones in this sample may be carry-over from other donors' samples. The sequenced material came from blood. The CDR3 here reads CASSSGTGLGYTF. The DNA sequence is TGTGCCAGCAGTTCCGGGACAGGACTTGGCTACACCTTC.